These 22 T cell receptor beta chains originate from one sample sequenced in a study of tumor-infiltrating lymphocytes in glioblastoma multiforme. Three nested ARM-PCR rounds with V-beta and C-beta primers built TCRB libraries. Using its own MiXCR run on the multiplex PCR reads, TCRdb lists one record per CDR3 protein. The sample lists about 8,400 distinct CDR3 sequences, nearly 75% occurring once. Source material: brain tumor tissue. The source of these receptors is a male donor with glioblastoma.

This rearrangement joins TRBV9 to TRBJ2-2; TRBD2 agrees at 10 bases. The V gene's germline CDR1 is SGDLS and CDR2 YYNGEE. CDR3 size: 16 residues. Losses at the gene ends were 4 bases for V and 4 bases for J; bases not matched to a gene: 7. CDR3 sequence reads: CASSPLAGDRTGELFF. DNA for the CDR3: TGTGCCAGCAGCCCTCTAGCGGGAGACCGCACCGGGGAGCTGTTTTTT.

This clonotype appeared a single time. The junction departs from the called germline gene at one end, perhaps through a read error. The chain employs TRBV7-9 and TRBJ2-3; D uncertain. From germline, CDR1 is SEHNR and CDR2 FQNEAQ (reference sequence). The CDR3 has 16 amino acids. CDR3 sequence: CGSSLPESSESDTQYF. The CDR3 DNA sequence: TGTGGCAGCAGCTTACCCGAATCGTCAGAGTCAGATACGCAGTATTTT.

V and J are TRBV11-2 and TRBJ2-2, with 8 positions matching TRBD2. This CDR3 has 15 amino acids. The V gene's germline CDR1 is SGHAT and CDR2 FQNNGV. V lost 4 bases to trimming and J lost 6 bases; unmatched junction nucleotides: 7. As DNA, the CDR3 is TGTGCCAGCAGCTCCAGCCGGGAGGGAGCCGGGGAGCTGTTTTTT. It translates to CASSSSREGAGELFF.

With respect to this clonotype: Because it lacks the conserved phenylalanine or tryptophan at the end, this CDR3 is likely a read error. The CDR3 sequence is CASQNLASGVSPLHH. For the CDR3, the DNA is TGCGCCAGTCAAAACCTGGCATCTGGGGTTTCACCCCTCCACCAT. The J gene is TRBJ1-6, the V gene TRBV4-1; no definite D call. Germline CDR1 is MGHRA and CDR2 is YSYEKL. Trimming cost V 9 bases and J 9 bases, with 21 bases left between them. The CDR3 loop spans 15 amino acids.

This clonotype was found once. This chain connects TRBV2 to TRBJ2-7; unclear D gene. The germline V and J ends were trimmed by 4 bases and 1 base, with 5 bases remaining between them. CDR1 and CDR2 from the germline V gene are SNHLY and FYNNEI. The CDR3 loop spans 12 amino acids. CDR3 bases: TGTGCCAGCAGTGCACAGTCCTACGAGCAGTACTTC. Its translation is CASSAQSYEQYF.

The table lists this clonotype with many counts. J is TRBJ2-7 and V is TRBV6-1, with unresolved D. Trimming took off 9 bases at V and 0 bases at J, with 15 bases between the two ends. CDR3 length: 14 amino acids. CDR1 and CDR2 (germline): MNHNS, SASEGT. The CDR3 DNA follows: TGTGCCAGTAGAGACTCGAGGAACTCCTACGAGCAGTACTTC. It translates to CASRDSRNSYEQYF.

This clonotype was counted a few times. The CDR3 loop is CSVEGLGYGYTF. CDR3 DNA: TGCAGCGTTGAAGGGCTGGGCTATGGCTACACCTTC. The gene calls are TRBV29-1 and TRBJ1-2, with unresolved D. Germline lookup yields CDR1 SQVTM and CDR2 ANQGSEA. V was shortened by 1 base and J by 4 bases, with 7 bases between the two germline ends. The CDR3 consists of 12 residues.

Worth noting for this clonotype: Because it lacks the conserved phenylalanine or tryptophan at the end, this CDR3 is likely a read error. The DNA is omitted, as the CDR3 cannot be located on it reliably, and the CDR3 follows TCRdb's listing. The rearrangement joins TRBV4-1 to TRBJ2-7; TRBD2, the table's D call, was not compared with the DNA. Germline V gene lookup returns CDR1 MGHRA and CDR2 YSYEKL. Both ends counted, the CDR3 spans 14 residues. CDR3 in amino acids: CASSSGTSAYEKYL.

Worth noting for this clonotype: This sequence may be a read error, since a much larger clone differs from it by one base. In nucleotides, the CDR3 is TGTGCCAGCAGCTTAGAGATGGCTAGCGGATACAATGAGCAGTTCTTC. It codes for CASSLEMASGYNEQFF. V and J are TRBV11-3 and TRBJ2-1, with 7 bases matching TRBD2. The CDR3 has 16 residues. V lost 0 bases, J lost 4 bases, and 6 bases stayed unmatched. CDR1 SGHNT and CDR2 YENEEA come from the germline V gene.

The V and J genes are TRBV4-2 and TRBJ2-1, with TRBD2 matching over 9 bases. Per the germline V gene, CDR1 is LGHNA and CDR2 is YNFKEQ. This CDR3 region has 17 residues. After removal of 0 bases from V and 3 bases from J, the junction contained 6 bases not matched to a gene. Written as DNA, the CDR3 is TGTGCCAGCAGCCAAGAAATAGCGGGAGCTGGCTACAATGAGCAGTTCTTC. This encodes CASSQEIAGAGYNEQFF.

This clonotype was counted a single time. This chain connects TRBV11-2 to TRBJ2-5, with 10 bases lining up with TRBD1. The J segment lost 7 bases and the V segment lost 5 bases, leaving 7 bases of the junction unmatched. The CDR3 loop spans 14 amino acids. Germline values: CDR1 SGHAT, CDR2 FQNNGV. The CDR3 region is CASSLTGGEATQYF. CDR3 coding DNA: TGTGCCAGCAGCCTGACAGGGGGCGAAGCGACCCAGTACTTC. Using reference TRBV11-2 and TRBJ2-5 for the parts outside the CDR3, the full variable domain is EAGVAQSPRYKIIEKRQSVAFWCNPISGHATLYWYQQILGQGPKLLIQFQNNGVVDDSQLPKDRFSAERLKGVDSTLKIQPAKLEDSAVYLCASSLTGGEATQYFGPGTRLLVL.

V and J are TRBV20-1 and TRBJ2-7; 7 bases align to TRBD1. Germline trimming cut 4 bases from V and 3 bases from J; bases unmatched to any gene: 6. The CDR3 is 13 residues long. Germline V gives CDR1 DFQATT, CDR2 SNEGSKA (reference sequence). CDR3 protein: CSAKGQADYEQYF. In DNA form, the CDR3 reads TGCAGTGCTAAAGGACAGGCTGACTACGAGCAGTACTTC.

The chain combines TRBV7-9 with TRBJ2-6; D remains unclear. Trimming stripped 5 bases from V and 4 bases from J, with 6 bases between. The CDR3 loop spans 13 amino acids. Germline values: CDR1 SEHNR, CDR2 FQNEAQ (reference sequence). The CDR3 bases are TGTGCCAGCAGCAGAAGAGGGGCCAACGTCCTGACTTTC. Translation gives CASSRRGANVLTF.

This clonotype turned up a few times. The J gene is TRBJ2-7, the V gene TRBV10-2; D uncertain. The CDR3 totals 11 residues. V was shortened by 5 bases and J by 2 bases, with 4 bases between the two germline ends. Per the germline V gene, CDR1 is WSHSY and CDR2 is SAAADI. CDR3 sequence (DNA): TGCGCCAGCAGTACCCCCTACGAGCAGTACTTC. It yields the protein CASSTPYEQYF.

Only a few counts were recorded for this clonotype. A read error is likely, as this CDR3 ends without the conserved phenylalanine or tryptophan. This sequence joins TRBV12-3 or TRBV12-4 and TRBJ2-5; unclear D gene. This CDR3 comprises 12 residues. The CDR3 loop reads CASSPRIEAQYL. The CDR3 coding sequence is TGTGCCAGCAGTCCCAGGATAGAGGCCCAGTACCTC.

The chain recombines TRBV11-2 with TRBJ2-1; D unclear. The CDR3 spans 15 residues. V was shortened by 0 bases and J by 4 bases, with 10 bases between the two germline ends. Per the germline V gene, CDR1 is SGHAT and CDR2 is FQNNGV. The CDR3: CASSLEAAPYNEQFF. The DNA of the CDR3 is TGTGCCAGCAGCTTAGAGGCCGCTCCTTACAATGAGCAGTTCTTC.

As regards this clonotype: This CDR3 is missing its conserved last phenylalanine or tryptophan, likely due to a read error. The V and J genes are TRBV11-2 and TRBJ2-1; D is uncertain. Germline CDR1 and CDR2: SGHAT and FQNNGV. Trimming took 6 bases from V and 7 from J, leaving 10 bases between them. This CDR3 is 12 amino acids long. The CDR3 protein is CASSGDQNEQFS. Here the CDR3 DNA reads TGTGCCAGCAGTGGGGATCAAAATGAGCAGTTCTCC.

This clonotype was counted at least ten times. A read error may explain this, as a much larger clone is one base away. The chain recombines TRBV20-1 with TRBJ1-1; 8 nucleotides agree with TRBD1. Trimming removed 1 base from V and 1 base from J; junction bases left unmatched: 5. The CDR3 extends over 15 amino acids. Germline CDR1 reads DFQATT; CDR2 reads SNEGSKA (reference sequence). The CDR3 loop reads CSARAFDRGNTEAFF. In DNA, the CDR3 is TGCAGTGCTAGAGCTTTTGACAGGGGGAACACTGAAGCTTTCTTT.

DNA of the CDR3: TGTGCCAGCAGTTTTCCCGGAGATACGCAGTATTTT. Protein sequence: CASSFPGDTQYF. V and J are TRBV12-3 or TRBV12-4 and TRBJ2-3; D not certain. This CDR3 comprises 12 residues. The ends were cut back, 3 bases at V and 5 bases at J, with 6 bases in the middle.

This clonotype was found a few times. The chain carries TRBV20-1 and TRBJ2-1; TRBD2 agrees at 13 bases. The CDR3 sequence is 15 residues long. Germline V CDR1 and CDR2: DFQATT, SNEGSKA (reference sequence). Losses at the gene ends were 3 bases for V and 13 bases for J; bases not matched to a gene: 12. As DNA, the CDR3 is TGCAGTGCTAGTCGACCGGGACTAGCGGGGCAATCTCAGTTCTTC. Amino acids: CSASRPGLAGQSQFF.

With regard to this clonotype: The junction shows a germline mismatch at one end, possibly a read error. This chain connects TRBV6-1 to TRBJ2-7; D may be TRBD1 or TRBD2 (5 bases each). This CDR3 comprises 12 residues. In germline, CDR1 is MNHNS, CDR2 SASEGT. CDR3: CACNGDGYEQCF. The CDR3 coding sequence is TGTGCCTGCAACGGGGACGGCTACGAGCAGTGCTTC.

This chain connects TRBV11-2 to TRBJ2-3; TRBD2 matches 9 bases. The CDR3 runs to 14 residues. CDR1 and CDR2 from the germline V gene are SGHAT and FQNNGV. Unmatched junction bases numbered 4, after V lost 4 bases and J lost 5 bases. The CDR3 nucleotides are TGTGCCAGCAGCTGGGGAGCGGGGGGAGATACGCAGTATTTT. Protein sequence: CASSWGAGGDTQYF.